Presented here are 23 T cell receptor beta chains from one specimen sequenced in a study of cytomegalovirus exposure and HLA in healthy donors. Primers: 60 Vbeta forward and 13 Jbeta reverse. Profiling relied on immunoSEQ multiplex PCR, and the TCRdb table lists in-frame clones only, not all of them. The profile shows about 120,000 clones, over 75% of them singletons. The sequenced material came from PBMCs. The receptors were sampled from a middle-aged man in good health and CMV-seronegative.

The V gene is TRBV6-5, the J gene TRBJ2-7; 8 bases fit TRBD2. V lost 6 bases, J lost 6 bases, and 10 bases stayed unmatched. The CDR3 sequence is 14 residues long. Germline V lookup: CDR1 MNHEY, CDR2 SVGAGI. CDR3 sequence reads: CASRASGLGLEQYF. CDR3 DNA: TGTGCCAGCAGGGCCTCGGGACTAGGCCTCGAGCAGTACTTC.

The chain combines TRBV10-1 with TRBJ1-5; tentative D call: TRBD1 (5 bases). Germline V lookup: CDR1 WNHNN, CDR2 SYGVQD (reference sequence). V lost 5 bases and J 4 bases, leaving 9 bases between the germline ends. This CDR3 has 13 residues. For the CDR3, the DNA is TGCGCCAGCAGTCAGGGATTGAATCAGCCCCAGCATTTT. Protein: CASSQGLNQPQHF.

V gene TRBV7-2 combines with J gene TRBJ1-4; D is possibly TRBD1 (5 bases). This CDR3 region has 15 residues. From germline, CDR1 is SGHTA and CDR2 FQGNSA. V shed 5 bases and J shed 7 bases, with 17 bases lying between them. The CDR3 is CASSRTSDKGEKLFF. The CDR3 nucleotides read TGTGCCAGCAGCCGAACTTCGGACAAAGGTGAAAAACTGTTTTTT.

This chain joins TRBV5-1 and TRBJ2-1; 9 nucleotides line up with TRBD2. This CDR3 is built from 15 residues. Trimming took 8 bases from V and 7 from J; bases not matched to a gene: 13. CDR1 is SGHRS and CDR2 is YFSETQ in the germline V gene. CDR3 nucleotide sequence: TGCGCCAGTGCCCCCCCTAGCGGGGTTTCGAATGAGCAGTTCTTC. This translates into CASAPPSGVSNEQFF.

The chain carries TRBV7-2 and TRBJ2-4, with D perhaps TRBD2 (7 bases). The CDR3 covers 16 residues. Trimming cost V 5 bases and J 3 bases, with 17 bases left between them. Germline CDR1 SGHTA, CDR2 FQGNSA. CDR3 sequence (DNA): TGTGCCAGCAGCCAGGGAGGGGGGGGCGTCAAAAACATTCAGTACTTC. Encoded protein: CASSQGGGGVKNIQYF.

The chain carries TRBV6-1 and TRBJ1-5; no clear D gene. Looked up from germline, CDR1 is MNHNS and CDR2 is SASEGT. The CDR3 extends over 15 amino acids. V was cut by 3 bases and J by 0 bases, with 9 bases left in between. CDR3 amino acids: CASSEGQVSNQPQHF. The CDR3 nucleotides are TGTGCCAGCAGTGAGGGTCAGGTTAGCAATCAGCCCCAGCATTTT.

The gene calls are TRBV4-3 and TRBJ1-5; possible D gene TRBD1, 5 bases. The V gene lost 0 bases and the J gene lost 3 bases, with 12 bases spanning the gap. Germline V gives CDR1 LGHNA, CDR2 YSLEER. The CDR3 spans 16 residues. CDR3 in amino acids: CASSQDWQGNNQPQHF. The CDR3 nucleotides are TGCGCCAGCAGCCAAGATTGGCAGGGAAACAATCAGCCCCAGCATTTT.

J is TRBJ1-3 and V is TRBV15; 7 bases align to TRBD1. CDR3 size: 12 residues. Germline V gives CDR1 LNHNV, CDR2 YYDKDF (reference sequence). The trim removed 3 bases at V and 10 bases at J, leaving 3 bases unmatched. CDR3 loop: CATSRDRFTIYF. The DNA for the CDR3 is TGTGCCACCAGCAGGGACAGGTTTACCATATATTTT.

This sequence joins TRBV9 and TRBJ2-7; 9 nucleotides line up with TRBD1. J was trimmed by 0 bases and V by 0 bases; bases with no gene match: 4. CDR1 and CDR2 (germline): SGDLS, YYNGEE. This CDR3 contains 16 residues. This CDR3 reads CASSVGGTGTSYEQYF. The CDR3 nucleotides read TGTGCCAGCAGCGTAGGGGGGACAGGGACCTCCTACGAGCAGTACTTC.

This clone was found once. The V and J genes are TRBV19 and TRBJ2-2, with 13 bases matching TRBD2. The CDR3 runs 16 residues. Germline values: CDR1 LNHDA, CDR2 SQIVND (reference sequence). Trimming removed 3 bases from V and 8 bases from J; junction bases left unmatched: 6. CDR3 sequence (DNA): TGTGCCAGTAGTATTCGGACTAGCGGGAGTAAGGGGGAGCTGTTTTTT. Translation gives CASSIRTSGSKGELFF.

The gene calls are TRBV4-3 and TRBJ1-2; D perhaps matches TRBD1 (6 bases). The germline V and J ends were trimmed by 4 bases and 2 bases, with 11 bases remaining between them. Per the germline V gene, CDR1 is LGHNA and CDR2 is YSLEER. The length of the CDR3 is 14 residues. The chain's CDR3 is CASSPPGGNYGYTF. In DNA form, the CDR3 reads TGCGCCAGCAGCCCCCCGGGGGGCAACTATGGCTACACCTTC.

This sequence joins TRBV5-1 and TRBJ2-1; 7 bases line up with TRBD1. The V segment lost 4 bases and the J segment 3 bases; nucleotides outside the gene matches: 7. The CDR3 length is 15 residues. CDR1 and CDR2 (germline): SGHRS, YFSETQ. This chain's CDR3 is CASSTTGQVYNEQFF. In DNA, the CDR3 is TGCGCCAGCAGCACTACCGGACAGGTCTACAATGAGCAGTTCTTC.

This clone was observed a few times. Other DNA sequences in the sample encode the same CDR3. J is TRBJ2-7 and V is TRBV11-2; 9 bases align to TRBD1. CDR1 SGHAT and CDR2 FQNNGV come from the germline V gene. The CDR3 has 15 residues. Germline trimming cut 5 bases from V and 4 bases from J; bases unmatched to any gene: 9. Here the CDR3 DNA reads TGTGCCAGCAGCGACCGGGACAGGGCTGCATACGAGCAGTACTTC. The encoded protein is CASSDRDRAAYEQYF.

Comments on this clone: Germline and junction disagree at one end, which may indicate a read error. CDR3 sequence: CASSSDRVYDEQFF. CDR3 DNA: TGCGCCAGCAGCTCGGACAGGGTCTACGATGAGCAGTTCTTC. V is TRBV5-1 and J is TRBJ2-1, with 8 positions matching TRBD1. This CDR3 is built from 14 residues. Germline V lookup: CDR1 SGHRS, CDR2 YFSETQ.

The chain joins TRBV7-2 to TRBJ2-5; tentative D call: TRBD2 (6 bases). Germline assignment: CDR1 SGHTA and CDR2 FQGNSA. The CDR3 has 14 amino acids. Trimming shortened V by 5 bases and J by 4 bases, and 14 bases separated the two germline ends. In nucleotides, the CDR3 is TGTGCCAGCAGCCCAAGGAGCGGGCGAGAGACCCAGTACTTC. The encoded protein is CASSPRSGRETQYF.

V and J are TRBV29-1 and TRBJ2-1; tentatively, D is TRBD1 (6 bases). This CDR3 has 13 residues. Germline V gene sequence: CDR1 SQVTM, CDR2 ANQGSEA. V lost 6 bases and J 10 bases, leaving 19 bases between the germline ends. Written as DNA, the CDR3 is TGCAGCGTCGCAGGGGTCCTACTCACGGAGCAGTTCTTC. Amino acids: CSVAGVLLTEQFF.

This clone was seen a handful of times. The V and J genes are TRBV10-3 and TRBJ2-1; 8 nucleotides align to TRBD1. CDR1 and CDR2 (germline): ENHRY, SYGVKD. This CDR3 contains 14 residues. J gave up 7 bases and V 6 bases, and 8 bases lay outside the gene matches. This CDR3 is CAIRPGQGTNEQFF. The CDR3 nucleotides read TGTGCCATCAGACCAGGACAGGGAACGAATGAGCAGTTCTTC.

This clone was counted once. CDR3 loop: CASSIWTDSPLHF. CDR3 bases: TGTGCCAGTAGTATTTGGACAGATTCACCCCTCCACTTT. The V call is TRBV19, the J call TRBJ1-6; a weak D match, TRBD1 (6 bases). Germline loops: CDR1 LNHDA, CDR2 SQIVND (reference sequence). CDR3 length equals 13 residues. The germline V and J ends were trimmed by 3 bases and 8 bases, with 8 bases remaining between them.

This clone appeared a single time. The gene calls are TRBV7-3 and TRBJ1-1; D is uncertain. Germline V gene data show CDR1 as SGHTA and CDR2 as FQGTGA. Trimming left V 2 bases short and J 0 bases short, with 4 bases between. The CDR3 totals 13 residues. CDR3: CASSLDLNTEAFF. In DNA form, the CDR3 reads TGTGCCAGCAGCTTAGACTTGAACACTGAAGCTTTCTTT.

This chain uses TRBV10-3 with TRBJ1-2; D ambiguous. This CDR3 region has 13 residues. Trimming left V 8 bases short and J 2 bases short, with 12 bases between. The germline V gene has CDR1 ENHRY and CDR2 SYGVKD. The CDR3 sequence is CAIAERENYGYTF. As DNA, the CDR3 is TGTGCCATCGCAGAGCGGGAAAACTATGGCTACACCTTC.

The chain is built from TRBV5-1 and TRBJ2-1, with 7 bases that match TRBD1. The CDR3 contains 14 residues. Germline V gene sequence: CDR1 SGHRS, CDR2 YFSETQ. J gave up 8 bases and V 1 base, and 6 bases lay outside the gene matches. The CDR3 DNA follows: TGCGCCAGCAGCTTGCCACGACAGGGCCATGAGCAGTTCTTC. The encoded protein is CASSLPRQGHEQFF. Filled out from reference TRBV5-1 and TRBJ2-1, the complete variable domain reads KAGVTQTPRYLIKTRGQQVTLSCSPISGHRSVSWYQQTPGQGLQFLFEYFSETQRNKGNFPGRFSGRQFSNSRSEMNVSTLELGDSALYLCASSLPRQGHEQFFGPGTRLTVL.

The chain links TRBV30 to TRBJ2-5, with 8 bases that match TRBD1. Germline V gene sequence: CDR1 GTSNPN, CDR2 SVGIG (reference sequence). The CDR3 contains 13 residues. Trimming cost V 0 bases and J 6 bases; bases outside gene matches: 3. In DNA, the CDR3 is TGTGCCTGGAGTGTAACAGGGGGGAAGACCCAGTACTTC. Protein: CAWSVTGGKTQYF.

The chain links TRBV5-4 to TRBJ2-7; a weak D match, TRBD2 (6 bases). The ends were cut back, 6 bases at V and 2 bases at J, with 15 bases in the middle. Germline CDR1 SGHNT, CDR2 YYREEE (reference sequence). This CDR3 has 14 residues. The CDR3 sequence: CASTSGTATYEQYF. The CDR3 coding sequence is TGTGCCAGCACCTCCGGGACTGCAACCTACGAGCAGTACTTC.